Sequencing of this T cell receptor (beta chain) was carried out in a study of graft-versus-host responses after intestinal transplantation. Study overall: Recipients obtained multivisceral, liver-intestinal, or isolated intestinal transplants.

There are 17 residues in the CDR3. In germline, CDR1 is LNHDA, CDR2 SQIVND (reference sequence). V was shortened by 7 bases and J by 5 bases, with 26 bases between the two germline ends. General observations from the study: Graft-versus-host to host-versus-graft clonal ratios in allografts were high in patients with graft-donor T cell macrochimerism.

With regard to this clone: Its antigen is currently unknown.

The data were produced by immunoSEQ multiplex PCR, yet TCRdb's version contains in-frame clones alone and is incomplete. There are around 95,000 clones in the sample; roughly nine tenths occur only once, and roughly 1% lies in the top ten. The TCR sequence derives from a human donor who was the organ donor for an intestinal transplant. The chain joins TRBV19 to TRBJ1-1; maybe TRBD1 (6 bases). This specimen was unstimulated CD4+ T cells sorted from spleen or lymph node cells, taken before transplant. CDR3 in amino acids: CASTYTGGGVLGTEAFF. Written as DNA, the CDR3 is TGTGCCAGTACCTACACCGGAGGGGGAGTCTTGGGGACTGAAGCTTTCTTT.